Shown below are 23 T cell receptor beta chains from a single sample sequenced in a study of memory CD8 T cells in hepatitis C reinfection. Only in-frame clones appear in the TCRdb table, and some are missing; sequencing was by immunoSEQ multiplex PCR. Of 40,000 to 60,000 clones listed, just under 90% were seen once; the top ten hold around 1%. Described time point: pre-reinfection, 55 to 20 weeks before reinfection detection. The sorted cells went straight to TCR sequencing with no prior in vitro expansion. Sequencing was done on a sample of naive CD8+ T cells sorted from blood. These receptors all stem from a man younger than 35 with hepatitis C virus infection.

The V and J genes are TRBV25-1 and TRBJ2-5; the match to TRBD1 covers 9 bases. The CDR3 consists of 15 residues. Looked up from germline, CDR1 is MGHDK and CDR2 is SYGVNS. V dropped 5 bases and J dropped 4; count of bases not matched to a gene: 8. CDR3 sequence: CASSLGTGGGETQYF. In nucleotides, the CDR3 is TGTGCCAGCAGTCTCGGAACAGGGGGCGGAGAGACCCAGTACTTC.

V usage is TRBV6-1 and J usage is TRBJ1-6, with D possibly matching TRBD1 (6 bases). This CDR3 comprises 15 residues. Trimming cost V 3 bases and J 4 bases, with 10 bases left between them. Germline-derived CDR1 and CDR2 are MNHNS and SASEGT. In DNA form, the CDR3 reads TGTGCCAGCAGTGACTACAGGGCGTATAATTCACCCCTCCACTTT. Amino acids: CASSDYRAYNSPLHF.

This CDR3 is CASSSWGDDEQFF. The CDR3 nucleotides are TGCGCCAGCAGCAGTTGGGGGGACGATGAGCAGTTCTTC. The V gene is TRBV10-1, the J gene TRBJ2-1; weak D call: TRBD2 (6 bases). Germline V gives CDR1 WNHNN, CDR2 SYGVQD (reference sequence). The CDR3 length is 13 residues. Trimming shortened V by 6 bases and J by 8 bases, and 14 bases separated the two germline ends.

This chain connects TRBV19 to TRBJ1-4; the match to TRBD1 covers 9 bases. The V and J ends lost 5 bases and 8 bases, in that order; junction bases with no gene match: 15. Looked up from germline, CDR1 is LNHDA and CDR2 is SQIVND (reference sequence). The CDR3 totals 17 residues. This chain's CDR3 is CASSARDRVLTGEKLFF. The CDR3, as DNA: TGTGCCAGTAGTGCCCGGGACAGGGTTTTAACGGGCGAAAAACTGTTTTTT.

V gene TRBV11-2 combines with J gene TRBJ2-5, with a weak D call TRBD1 (5 bases). The CDR3 has 13 amino acids. Germline assignment: CDR1 SGHAT and CDR2 FQNNGV. V shed 4 bases and J shed 5 bases, with 11 bases lying between them. The CDR3 sequence: CASSSTVPETQYF. CDR3 DNA sequence: TGTGCCAGCAGCTCGACAGTTCCGGAGACCCAGTACTTC.

The V and J genes are TRBV29-1 and TRBJ2-5, with 10 bases identical to TRBD2. This CDR3 comprises 16 residues. V trimming: 7 bases; J trimming: 0 bases; junction bases outside the gene matches: 11. Germline V lookup: CDR1 SQVTM, CDR2 ANQGSEA. CDR3 DNA: TGCAGCGCCCAGGGGGTAGCGGGAGGACACCAAGAGACCCAGTACTTC. Amino acids: CSAQGVAGGHQETQYF.

Here the CDR3 reads CASSFSFASDNTGELFF. CDR3 in DNA: TGTGCCAGCAGTTTTTCGTTTGCTAGCGACAACACCGGGGAGCTGTTTTTT. The rearrangement uses TRBV28 and TRBJ2-2, with a possible D match to TRBD2 (6 bases). Germline CDR1 and CDR2: MDHEN and SYDVKM. Trimming took 3 bases from V and 2 from J, leaving 16 bases between them. This CDR3 comprises 17 residues.

The rearrangement links TRBV9 to TRBJ1-2; TRBD1 is a possible D gene (6 bases). Germline CDR1 SGDLS, CDR2 YYNGEE. Trimming pared 3 bases from V and 3 bases from J, leaving 9 bases between. This CDR3 contains 13 residues. CDR3 sequence reads: CASSARTDYGYTF. CDR3 bases: TGTGCCAGCAGCGCACGGACAGACTATGGCTACACCTTC.

CDR3 sequence reads: CASSSGLDNEQFF. DNA of the CDR3: TGCGCCAGCAGCTCGGGACTAGATAATGAGCAGTTCTTC. The V and J genes are TRBV5-1 and TRBJ2-1, with 8 bases lining up with TRBD2. There are 13 residues in the CDR3. After removal of 3 bases from V and 7 bases from J, the junction contained 3 bases not matched to a gene. Germline assignment: CDR1 SGHRS and CDR2 YFSETQ.

This clone came up once. This rearrangement joins TRBV28 to TRBJ2-2; possible D gene TRBD2, 5 bases. Germline loops: CDR1 MDHEN, CDR2 SYDVKM. The CDR3 consists of 15 residues. Trimming took 2 bases from V and 7 from J, leaving 14 bases between them. The CDR3 region is CASSLGLTVIGELFF. Written as DNA, the CDR3 is TGTGCCAGCAGTTTAGGACTTACAGTTATCGGGGAGCTGTTTTTT.

The V call is TRBV2, the J call TRBJ1-3; D is possibly TRBD1 (5 bases). V was cut by 6 bases and J by 0 bases, with 12 bases left in between. This CDR3 spans 15 amino acids. The germline gives CDR1 SNHLY, CDR2 FYNNEI. CDR3 nucleotide sequence: TGTGCCAGCAGAACTACAGGTTTCTCTGGAAACACCATATATTTT. It translates to CASRTTGFSGNTIYF.

The chain has TRBV2 and TRBJ2-1; D is perhaps TRBD2 (5 bases). The ends were cut back, 6 bases at V and 9 bases at J, with 18 bases in the middle. The CDR3 extends over 14 amino acids. The germline gives CDR1 SNHLY, CDR2 FYNNEI. The CDR3 protein is CASRELAPGTEQFF. The CDR3 DNA reads as TGTGCCAGCAGGGAGCTAGCCCCGGGAACTGAGCAGTTCTTC.

This chain links TRBV19 with TRBJ2-7; 8 bases fit TRBD1. The length of the CDR3 is 16 residues. V was pared by 1 base and J by 4 bases, with 9 bases of the junction left unmatched. Looked up from germline, CDR1 is LNHDA and CDR2 is SQIVND (reference sequence). The CDR3 DNA reads as TGTGCCAGTAGTATAGGGTTAGGCAGGGGGCAATACGAGCAGTACTTC. It encodes CASSIGLGRGQYEQYF. The full variable domain, with the rest looked up from reference TRBV19 and TRBJ2-7, is DGGITQSPKYLFRKEGQNVTLSCEQNLNHDAMYWYRQDPGQGLRLIYYSQIVNDFQKGDIAEGYSVSREKKESFPLTVTSAQKNPTAFYLCASSIGLGRGQYEQYFGPGTRLTVT.

The chain uses TRBV27 and TRBJ2-7; 7 bases line up with TRBD2. The CDR3 length is 14 residues. CDR1 and CDR2 from the germline V gene are MNHEY and SMNVEV (reference sequence). V gave up 2 bases and J gave up 3 bases; unmatched junction bases: 4. In DNA, the CDR3 is TGTGCCAGCAGTTTAGTGGCTAGCGGCTACGAGCAGTACTTC. It yields the protein CASSLVASGYEQYF.

In its sample, this clone was seen once. This rearrangement joins TRBV6-5 to TRBJ2-7; 8 bases map to TRBD2. The CDR3 length is 16 residues. V shed 0 bases, J shed 1 base, and the junction held 5 bases outside the gene matches. CDR1 is MNHEY, CDR2 SVGAGI, per germline. CDR3 protein: CASSYSASGSSYEQYF. The CDR3 DNA reads TGTGCCAGCAGTTACTCGGCTAGCGGGTCTTCCTACGAGCAGTACTTC.

CDR3 DNA: TGTGCCAGCAGCTGGGGGGTGCACGAGCAGTACGTC. Encoded protein: CASSWGVHEQYV. The rearrangement links TRBV5-6 to TRBJ2-7; possibly TRBD2 for D (6 bases). The CDR3 is 12 amino acids. V was shortened by 3 bases and J by 5 bases, with 9 bases between the two germline ends. Germline V CDR1 and CDR2: SGHDT, YYEEEE.

The chain joins TRBV6-1 to TRBJ1-1; tentatively, D is TRBD1 (5 bases). V was shortened by 2 bases and J by 4 bases, with 11 bases between the two germline ends. CDR3 size: 14 residues. Germline lookup yields CDR1 MNHNS and CDR2 SASEGT. CDR3 nucleotide sequence: TGTGCCAGCAGTGAACTTAGCGGGGGCACTGAAGCTTTCTTT. Its translation: CASSELSGGTEAFF.

The chain joins TRBV7-6 to TRBJ2-2, with 8 bases that match TRBD1. CDR3 length equals 16 residues. V shed 1 base and J 3 bases; nucleotides not matched to a gene: 4. Per the germline V gene, CDR1 is SGHVS and CDR2 is FNYEAQ. CDR3 in DNA: TGTGCCAGCAGCTTAGTCGGACAGGGATACACCGGGGAGCTGTTTTTT. It specifies CASSLVGQGYTGELFF.

The chain combines TRBV19 with TRBJ2-1; D call uncertain. Between the trimmed V and J ends, which lost 3 bases and 2 bases, there was a span of 8 bases. Per the germline V gene, CDR1 is LNHDA and CDR2 is SQIVND (reference sequence). CDR3 length: 14 amino acids. DNA of the CDR3: TGTGCCAGTAGTATCTCGCCTACCTACAATGAGCAGTTCTTC. Amino acid sequence: CASSISPTYNEQFF.

The V call is TRBV14, the J call TRBJ2-2, with TRBD2 as a possible D gene (5 bases). The V gene lost 4 bases and the J gene lost 8 bases, with 5 bases spanning the gap. The germline V gene encodes CDR1 SGHDN and CDR2 FVKESK. This CDR3 comprises 11 residues. The CDR3: CASSPGGELFF. CDR3 DNA: TGTGCCAGCAGCCCGGGGGGGGAGCTGTTTTTT.

The chain couples TRBV9 to TRBJ2-7, with 11 bases identical to TRBD1. With 3 bases clipped from V and 3 bases from J, the junction kept 5 bases outside the gene matches. The CDR3 sequence is 15 residues long. Looked up from germline, CDR1 is SGDLS and CDR2 is YYNGEE. The CDR3 here is CASSASGTGGYEQYF. The DNA for the CDR3 is TGTGCCAGCAGCGCCTCCGGGACAGGGGGCTACGAGCAGTACTTC. Supplemented by reference TRBV9 and TRBJ2-7, the full variable domain reads DSGVTQTPKHLITATGQRVTLRCSPRSGDLSVYWYQQSLDQGLQFLIQYYNGEERAKGNILERFSAQQFPDLHSELNLSSLELGDSALYFCASSASGTGGYEQYFGPGTRLTVT.

The chain joins TRBV21-1 to TRBJ1-4; the D call in the table, TRBD1, was not verified against the DNA. TRBV21-1 is noted as a pseudogene. The CDR3 covers 14 residues. The CDR3 sequence: CASSLDSRVEKLFF. The CDR3, as DNA: TGTGCCAGCAGCCTGGACAGCAGGGTCGAAAAACTGTTTTTT.

This clone was detected a few times. J is TRBJ1-4 and V is TRBV6-1; D not certain. The CDR3 contains 15 residues. Germline assignment: CDR1 MNHNS and CDR2 SASEGT. Between the trimmed V and J ends, which lost 1 base and 8 bases, there was a span of 14 bases. CDR3 coding DNA: TGTGCCAGCAGTGAAGAGCCGGGGTACGGAGAAAAACTGTTTTTT. Translation gives CASSEEPGYGEKLFF.